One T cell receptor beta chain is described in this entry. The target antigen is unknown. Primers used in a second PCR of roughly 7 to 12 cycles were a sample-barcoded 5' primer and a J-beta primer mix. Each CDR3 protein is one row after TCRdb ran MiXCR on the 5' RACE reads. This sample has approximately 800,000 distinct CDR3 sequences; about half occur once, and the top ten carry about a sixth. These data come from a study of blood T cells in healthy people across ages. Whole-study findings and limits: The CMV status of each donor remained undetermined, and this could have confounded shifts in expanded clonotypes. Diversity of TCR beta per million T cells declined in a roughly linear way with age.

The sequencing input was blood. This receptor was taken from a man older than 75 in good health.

The CDR3 loop is CASSSASVGEQFF. CDR3 DNA: TGTGCCAGCAGTTCTGCTAGCGTCGGTGAGCAGTTCTTC. The chain has TRBV12-3 or TRBV12-4 and TRBJ2-1; D is perhaps TRBD2 (6 bases). Trimming shortened V by 4 bases and J by 9 bases, and 13 bases separated the two germline ends. The CDR3 contains 13 residues.